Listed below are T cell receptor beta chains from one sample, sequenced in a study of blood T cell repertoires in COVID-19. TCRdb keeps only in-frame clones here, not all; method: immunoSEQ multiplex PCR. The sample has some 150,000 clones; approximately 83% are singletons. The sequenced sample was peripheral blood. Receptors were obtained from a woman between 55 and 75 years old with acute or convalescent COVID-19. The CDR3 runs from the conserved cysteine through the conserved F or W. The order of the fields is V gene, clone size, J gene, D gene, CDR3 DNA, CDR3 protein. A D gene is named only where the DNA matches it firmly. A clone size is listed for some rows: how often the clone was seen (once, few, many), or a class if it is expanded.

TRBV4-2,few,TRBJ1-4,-,TGTGCCAGCAGCCAATCTCAGGGGAAGATCGAAAAACTGTTTTTT,CASSQSQGKIEKLFF
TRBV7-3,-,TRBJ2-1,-,TGTGCCAGCAGCTTAAAAGTTGGAGGGACCACTCTCAGCTCCTACAATGAGCAGTTCTTC,CASSLKVGGTTLSSYNEQFF
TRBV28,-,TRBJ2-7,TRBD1,TGTGCCAGCACCACCCCCCGACAGGGGGCCTACGAGCAGTACTTC,CASTTPRQGAYEQYF
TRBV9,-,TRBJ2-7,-,TGTGCCAGCAGTCTCCTTCAGGACTCCTACGAGCAGTACTTC,CASSLLQDSYEQYF
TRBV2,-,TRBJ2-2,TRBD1,TGTGCCAGCAGCTATAGGGACAGGGGTGCCGGGGAGCTGTTTTTT,CASSYRDRGAGELFF
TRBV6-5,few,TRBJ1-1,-,TGTGCCAGCAGGGAGGACACTGAAGCTTTCTTT,CASREDTEAFF
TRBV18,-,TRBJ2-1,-,TGTGCCAGCTCACCACCGATAGGGGTTTATGAGCAGTTCTTC,CASSPPIGVYEQFF
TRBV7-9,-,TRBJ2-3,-,TGTGCCAGCAGCAAGGACTTATCGAACACAGATACGCAGTATTTT,CASSKDLSNTDTQYF
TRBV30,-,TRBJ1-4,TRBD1,TGTGCCTGGAGTCGCCAGGGGGCAGCTAATGAAAAACTGTTTTTT,CAWSRQGAANEKLFF
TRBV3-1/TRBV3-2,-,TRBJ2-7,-,TGTGCCAGCAGCCAAGATCGGGGGATGGGCGAGCAGTACTTC,CASSQDRGMGEQYF
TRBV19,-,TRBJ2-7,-,TGTGCCAGTAGTAAGGCTAGTTTCGACGAGCAGTACTTC,CASSKASFDEQYF
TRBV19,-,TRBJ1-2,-,TGTGCCAGTGGGCAGGCCACCTATGGCTACACCTTC,CASGQATYGYTF
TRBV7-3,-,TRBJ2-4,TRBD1,TGTGCCAGCAGGGCGACAGGGATTAAAAACATTCAGTACTTC,CASRATGIKNIQYF
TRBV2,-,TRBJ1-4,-,TGTGCCAGCTATAGAGATCTTTCAAAACTGTTTTTT,CASYRDLSKLFF
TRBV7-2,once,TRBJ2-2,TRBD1,TGTGCCAGCAGCTTAAAGCGGACACAGGGGTTCGGGGAGCTGTTTTTT,CASSLKRTQGFGELFF
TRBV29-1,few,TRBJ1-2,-,TGCAGCGGATTAGGGGCCCGGCCCTATGGCTACACCTTC,CSGLGARPYGYTF
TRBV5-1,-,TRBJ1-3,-,TGCGCCAGCAGCTTTGGTCCGAGCTCTGGAAACACCATATATTTT,CASSFGPSSGNTIYF
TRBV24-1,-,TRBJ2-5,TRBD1,TGTGCCACCAGTGACCTCTACTACGGACAGGGAGGTAAAGAGACCCAGTACTTC,CATSDLYYGQGGKETQYF
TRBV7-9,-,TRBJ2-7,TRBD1,TGTGCCAGCAGCTTAGGGCCGTTATCCGGGACAGCCAACGAGCAGTACTTC,CASSLGPLSGTANEQYF
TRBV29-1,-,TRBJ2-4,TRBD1,TGCAGCGCCGAGAAGACAGGGGGCGCGGCCATTCAGTACTTC,CSAEKTGGAAIQYF
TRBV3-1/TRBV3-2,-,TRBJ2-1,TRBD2,TGTGCCAGCAGCCAAAATGCGCTACGGACTAGCGGGATATATGAGCAGTTCTTC,CASSQNALRTSGIYEQFF
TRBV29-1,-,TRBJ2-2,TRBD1,TGCAGCGTTGCCGGGACAGCGAACACCGGGGAGCTGTTTTTT,CSVAGTANTGELFF
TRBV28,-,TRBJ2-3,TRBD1,TGTGCCAGCAGTGCCCCCGGGACAGGGTCCAGAGATACGCAGTATTTT,CASSAPGTGSRDTQYF
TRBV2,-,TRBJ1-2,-,TGTGCCAGCAGTGATGCAGGGCGGTACGGCTACACCTTC,CASSDAGRYGYTF
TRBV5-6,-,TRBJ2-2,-,TGTGCCAGCAGCCTGGAATTCTCCGCCGCGGGGGGGGAGCTGTTTTTT,CASSLEFSAAGGELFF
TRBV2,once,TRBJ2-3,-,TGTGCCAGCAGGAGGACAGGGGGGACTAGCGGCCCCACAGATACGCAGTATTTT,CASRRTGGTSGPTDTQYF
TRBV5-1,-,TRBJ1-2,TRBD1,TGCGCCAGCAGCCGGACAGGAGACGACTATGGCTACACCTTC,CASSRTGDDYGYTF